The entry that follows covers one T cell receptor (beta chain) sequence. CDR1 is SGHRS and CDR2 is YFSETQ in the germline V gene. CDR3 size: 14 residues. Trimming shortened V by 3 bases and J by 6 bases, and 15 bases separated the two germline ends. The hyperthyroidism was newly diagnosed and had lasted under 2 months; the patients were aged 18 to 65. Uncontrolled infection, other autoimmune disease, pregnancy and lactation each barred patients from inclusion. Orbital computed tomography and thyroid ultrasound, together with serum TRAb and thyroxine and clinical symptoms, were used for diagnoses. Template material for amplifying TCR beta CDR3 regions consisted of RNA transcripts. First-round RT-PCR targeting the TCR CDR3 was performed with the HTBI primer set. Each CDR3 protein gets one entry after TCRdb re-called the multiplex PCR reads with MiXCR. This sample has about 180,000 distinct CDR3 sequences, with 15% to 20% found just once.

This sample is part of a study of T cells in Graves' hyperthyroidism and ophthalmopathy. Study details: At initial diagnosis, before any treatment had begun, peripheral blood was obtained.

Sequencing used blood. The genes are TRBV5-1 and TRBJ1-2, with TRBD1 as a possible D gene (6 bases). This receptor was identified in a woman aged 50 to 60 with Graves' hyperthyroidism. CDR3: CASSSGTPAHGYTF. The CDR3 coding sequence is TGCGCCAGCAGCTCCGGGACACCCGCTCATGGCTACACCTTC.